One sample yielded the 25 T cell receptor beta chains listed below, sequenced in a study of T-cell reconstitution after alpha-beta-depleted transplantation in children. The TCRbeta library incorporated unique molecular identifiers. MiXCR, run by TCRdb on the PCR reads, gives a single entry per CDR3 protein. In the table there are 450,000 to 600,000 distinct CDR3 sequences, 10% to 13% of which are singletons. Specimen: PBMCs, collected before TCRalphabeta/CD19-depleted stem cell transplant. The receptor set was obtained from a child aged 2-15 years with inherited bone marrow failure, due to receive a stem cell transplant.

This clonotype was observed many times. The V call is TRBV4-3, the J call TRBJ1-1, with D possibly being TRBD1 (6 bases). Trimming took off 0 bases at V and 4 bases at J, with 18 bases between the two ends. CDR1 and CDR2 (germline): LGHNA, YSLEER. This CDR3 has 17 residues. As DNA, the CDR3 is TGCGCCAGCAGCCAAGATCAAGAGGGGGGGCGCGTCACTGAAGCTTTCTTT. It yields the protein CASSQDQEGGRVTEAFF.

The chain recombines TRBV20-1 with TRBJ2-7; D possibly corresponds to TRBD1 (5 bases). The germline V and J ends were trimmed by 3 bases and 2 bases, with 14 bases remaining between them. Germline V gives CDR1 DFQATT, CDR2 SNEGSKA (reference sequence). This CDR3 comprises 14 residues. CDR3: CSASKGQNTYEQYF. For the CDR3, the DNA is TGCAGTGCTAGCAAGGGGCAGAATACCTACGAGCAGTACTTC.

This clonotype occurred many times. The chain is built from TRBV28 and TRBJ1-5; D might be TRBD1 (6 bases). Between the trimmed V and J ends, which lost 1 base and 4 bases, there was a span of 11 bases. The V gene's germline CDR1 is MDHEN and CDR2 SYDVKM. This CDR3 has 15 amino acids. The CDR3 DNA reads as TGTGCCAGCAGTTTATTGCGGGGGCGGAATCAGCCCCAGCATTTT. It encodes CASSLLRGRNQPQHF.

A note on this clonotype: A much larger clone lies one base from this, so it may be a read error. J is TRBJ1-1 and V is TRBV20-1; 10 bases are a match to TRBD1. Trimming cost V 4 bases and J 5 bases; bases outside gene matches: 13. The CDR3 is 16 amino acids. Germline lookup yields CDR1 DFQATT and CDR2 SNEGSKA (reference sequence). The CDR3 region has the DNA TGCAGTGCTACAGTGGGCGACAGGGGGCGCGGGACTGAAGCTTTCTTT. Its protein product is CSATVGDRGRGTEAFF.

The chain combines TRBV3-1 with TRBJ1-5; D remains unclear. Trimming took off 0 bases at V and 6 bases at J, with 6 bases between the two ends. The CDR3 runs 13 residues. CDR1 is LGHDT and CDR2 is YNNKEL in the germline V gene (reference sequence). As DNA, the CDR3 is TGTGCCAGCAGCCAAGATCGCGTTCAGCCCCAGCATTTT. Its translation: CASSQDRVQPQHF.

This clonotype occurred a few times. The V gene is TRBV6-2 or TRBV6-3, the J gene TRBJ1-1; possible D gene TRBD1, 5 bases. This CDR3 region has 16 residues. Looked up from germline, CDR1 is MNHEY and CDR2 is SVGEGT. The ends were cut back, 0 bases at V and 4 bases at J, with 15 bases in the middle. Here the CDR3 reads CASSYSGGTDATEAFF. CDR3 DNA sequence: TGTGCCAGCAGTTACTCGGGGGGGACGGACGCCACTGAAGCTTTCTTT.

Note on this clonotype: This may stem from a read error, because a much larger clone lies one nucleotide away. The CDR3, as DNA: TGTGCCAGCACTTCCTCCGGGACAACCGGAAACACCATATATTTT. Its protein is CASTSSGTTGNTIYF. The chain uses TRBV28 and TRBJ1-3; D perhaps matches TRBD1 (6 bases). Germline V CDR1 and CDR2: MDHEN, SYDVKM. Between the trimmed V and J ends, which lost 7 bases and 4 bases, there was a span of 17 bases. The CDR3 covers 15 residues.

This clonotype was picked up many times. The V and J genes are TRBV5-6 and TRBJ2-7; 7 bases line up with TRBD2. Germline V lookup: CDR1 SGHDT, CDR2 YYEEEE. The CDR3 is made up of 15 amino acids. V was clipped by 4 bases and J by 0 bases; unmatched bases: 7. CDR3 in DNA: TGTGCCAGCAGCCCCAGGGACTACCCCTCCTACGAGCAGTACTTC. It encodes CASSPRDYPSYEQYF.

The sample holds a few counts of this clonotype. V usage is TRBV11-2 and J usage is TRBJ2-2; D might be TRBD2 (5 bases). CDR3 length equals 14 residues. V was cut by 6 bases and J by 1 base, with 9 bases left in between. Germline V gene lookup returns CDR1 SGHAT and CDR2 FQNNGV. The CDR3 nucleotides read TGTGCCAGCAGACTAAGCGGGAACACCGGGGAGCTGTTTTTT. Translated, it gives CASRLSGNTGELFF. Full variable domain (missing parts from reference TRBV11-2 and TRBJ2-2): EAGVAQSPRYKIIEKRQSVAFWCNPISGHATLYWYQQILGQGPKLLIQFQNNGVVDDSQLPKDRFSAERLKGVDSTLKIQPAKLEDSAVYLCASRLSGNTGELFFGEGSRLTVL.

The chain's CDR3 is CASSLVGQTSGYGYTF. CDR3 nucleotides: TGTGCCAGCAGCTTAGTGGGGCAAACATCAGGCTATGGCTACACCTTC. The V gene is TRBV7-2, the J gene TRBJ1-2; D is perhaps TRBD1 (5 bases). The CDR3 sequence is 16 residues long. Germline CDR1 reads SGHTA; CDR2 reads FQGNSA. Trimming left V 1 base short and J 4 bases short, with 16 bases between.

The V and J genes are TRBV27 and TRBJ2-1, with 12 bases lining up with TRBD1. Germline-derived CDR1 and CDR2 are MNHEY and SMNVEV (reference sequence). V gave up 5 bases and J gave up 8 bases; unmatched junction bases: 7. The CDR3 totals 15 residues. CDR3 sequence: CASSDRDRGLDEQFF. The CDR3, as DNA: TGTGCCAGCAGTGACCGGGACAGGGGGCTGGATGAGCAGTTCTTC.

This clonotype was found many times. The J gene is TRBJ2-7, the V gene TRBV7-9; D remains unclear. Trimming removed 6 bases from V and 1 base from J, with 16 bases in between. The germline CDR1 and CDR2 sequences are SEHNR and FQNEAQ (reference sequence). This CDR3 has 15 amino acids. CDR3 bases: TGTGCCAGCAGGCCACCCGGCGGCTATTCCTACGAGCAGTACTTC. The encoded protein is CASRPPGGYSYEQYF.

This clonotype was seen ten or more times. The gene calls are TRBV19 and TRBJ2-2; a possible D gene is TRBD1 (6 bases). V was clipped by 6 bases and J by 0 bases, with 14 bases between them. This CDR3 is 16 amino acids long. Per germline, CDR1 LNHDA and CDR2 SQIVND (reference sequence). CDR3 nucleotide sequence: TGTGCCAGTAGCAAGCCCGCAGGGGCGAACACCGGGGAGCTGTTTTTT. This sequence encodes CASSKPAGANTGELFF.

The table lists this clonotype with many counts. This chain joins TRBV20-1 and TRBJ1-2, with D hard to call. V lost 3 bases and J 2 bases, leaving 13 bases between the germline ends. Germline CDR1 DFQATT, CDR2 SNEGSKA (reference sequence). The CDR3 runs to 14 residues. The CDR3 here is CSASRADGNYGYTF. CDR3 nucleotide sequence: TGCAGTGCTAGTAGGGCTGACGGAAACTATGGCTACACCTTC.

Ten or more counts support this clonotype. The chain carries TRBV27 and TRBJ2-1, with D uncertain. This CDR3 comprises 14 residues. Trimming removed 0 bases at V and 3 bases at J, with 6 bases between. The germline V gene encodes CDR1 MNHEY and CDR2 SMNVEV (reference sequence). The CDR3 nucleotides are TGTGCCAGCAGTTTATCGGGCAACTACAATGAGCAGTTCTTC. Its protein product is CASSLSGNYNEQFF.

This clonotype appeared many times. The chain carries TRBV6-2 or TRBV6-3 and TRBJ1-6, with TRBD1 matching over 12 bases. Germline assignment: CDR1 MNHEY and CDR2 SVGEGT. Germline trimming cut 7 bases from V and 7 bases from J; bases unmatched to any gene: 8. The CDR3 has 16 amino acids. The CDR3 coding sequence is TGTGCCAGCACCGACCGGGACAGGGGGCAAAATTCACCCCTCCACTTT. This encodes CASTDRDRGQNSPLHF.

This clonotype was counted many times. The rearrangement joins TRBV5-1 to TRBJ2-1; 8 bases are shared with TRBD2. Germline V gives CDR1 SGHRS, CDR2 YFSETQ. Trimming cost V 0 bases and J 2 bases; bases outside gene matches: 4. The CDR3 has 16 amino acids. The CDR3 nucleotides read TGCGCCAGCAGCTTGGAGGGCGGGAGGCCCTACAATGAGCAGTTCTTC. Its translation: CASSLEGGRPYNEQFF.

This clonotype turned up a few times. V and J are TRBV7-2 and TRBJ2-1; D could derive from TRBD1 or TRBD2 (5 bases each). Trimming removed 2 bases at V and 6 bases at J, with 11 bases between. Germline V CDR1 and CDR2: SGHTA, FQGNSA. The CDR3 spans 14 residues. The DNA of the CDR3 is TGTGCCAGCAGCTTATCAGGGACCGCCAATGAGCAGTTCTTC. Its protein is CASSLSGTANEQFF.

The J gene is TRBJ2-7, the V gene TRBV10-1; 13 bases are shared with TRBD2. J was trimmed by 0 bases and V by 6 bases; bases with no gene match: 26. This CDR3 contains 23 residues. CDR1 WNHNN and CDR2 SYGVQD come from the germline V gene (reference sequence). CDR3 DNA sequence: TGCGCCAGCAGCGGCACCCATCCGGGACTAGCGGGATCAACCCCCAAAAGCTCCTACGAGCAGTACTTC. Its translation is CASSGTHPGLAGSTPKSSYEQYF.

This clonotype showed up many times. The chain is built from TRBV7-7 and TRBJ2-5; 10 nucleotides match TRBD2. The germline V gene has CDR1 SSHAT and CDR2 FNYEAQ (reference sequence). The CDR3 has 17 amino acids. V trimming: 2 bases; J trimming: 4 bases; junction bases outside the gene matches: 10. CDR3 residues: CASSLTSGREFRETQYF. CDR3 coding DNA: TGTGCCAGCAGCTTAACCAGCGGGAGGGAGTTTAGAGAGACCCAGTACTTC.

This rearrangement joins TRBV20-1 to TRBJ2-6; D gene uncertain. The CDR3 totals 17 residues. Germline V gives CDR1 DFQATT, CDR2 SNEGSKA (reference sequence). With 2 bases removed from V and 0 bases from J, the gap between germline ends came to 14 bases. CDR3 amino acids: CSARKQPDNSGANVLTF. For the CDR3, the DNA is TGCAGTGCTAGAAAACAGCCCGATAACTCTGGGGCCAACGTCCTGACTTTC.

This clonotype was observed many times. The rearrangement uses TRBV30 and TRBJ2-1, with 9 bases matching TRBD2. The junction had 14 bases not matched to a gene; V was cut back by 8 bases and J by 9 bases. Germline V gene sequence: CDR1 GTSNPN, CDR2 SVGIG (reference sequence). There are 14 residues in the CDR3. In DNA form, the CDR3 reads TGTGCCCGCGAGTCGGGTAGCGGGAGTTTTGAGCAGTTCTTC. Amino acid sequence: CARESGSGSFEQFF.

This chain uses TRBV28 with TRBJ2-1; 8 bases line up with TRBD1. This CDR3 region has 15 residues. After removal of 5 bases from V and 7 bases from J, the junction contained 10 bases not matched to a gene. Germline loops: CDR1 MDHEN, CDR2 SYDVKM. CDR3 sequence: CASSPQDRVMNEQFF. In DNA, the CDR3 is TGTGCCAGCAGTCCCCAGGACAGGGTAATGAATGAGCAGTTCTTC.

This sequence joins TRBV12-3 or TRBV12-4 and TRBJ1-2; D gene unclear. CDR3 length: 16 amino acids. The ends were cut back, 4 bases at V and 4 bases at J, with 19 bases in the middle. CDR3 protein: CASSSDRTAVSYGYTF. The DNA of the CDR3 is TGTGCCAGCAGTTCAGACCGGACGGCTGTCAGCTATGGCTACACCTTC.

This clonotype was detected ten times or more. V and J are TRBV6-5 and TRBJ1-1; no definite D call. Trimming removed 0 bases at V and 1 base at J, with 6 bases between. The germline CDR1 and CDR2 sequences are MNHEY and SVGAGI. This CDR3 is built from 14 residues. The CDR3 DNA follows: TGTGCCAGCAGTTACTCAGTTGGGAACACTGAAGCTTTCTTT. Protein sequence: CASSYSVGNTEAFF.